These T cell receptor beta chains were read from a single sample in a study of blood T cells in healthy people across ages. TCRdb analysed the 5' RACE reads with MiXCR anew, one entry per CDR3 protein. The sample includes fewer than 950,000 distinct CDR3 sequences, roughly 35% seen only once; the top ten take over 10%. The material sequenced was blood. The receptors were gathered from a man between 18 and 29 years old in good health. The CDR3 runs from the conserved cysteine through the conserved F or W. A D gene is named only where the DNA matches it firmly. A clone size is listed for some rows: how often the clone was seen (once, few, many), or a class if it is expanded.

v_call,d_call,clone_size,j_call,cdr3_aa,cdr3_nt
TRBV6-5,.,.,TRBJ1-1,CASIPGGVNTEAFF,TGTGCCAGCATCCCCGGCGGGGTGAACACTGAAGCTTTCTTT
TRBV5-5,TRBD1,.,TRBJ2-5,CASNRQGETQYF,TGTGCCAGCAACCGACAGGGGGAGACCCAGTACTTC
TRBV6-2/TRBV6-3,.,once,TRBJ1-1,CASSSTPNGAFF,TGTGCCAGCAGTTCCACACCCAACGGGGCTTTCTTT
TRBV10-3,.,.,TRBJ2-3,CAISESATPSGTDTQYF,TGTGCCATCAGTGAGTCAGCGACTCCCTCGGGCACAGATACGCAGTATTTT
TRBV7-2,.,.,TRBJ1-1,CASSLFQGAEAFF,TGTGCCAGCAGCTTGTTCCAGGGAGCTGAAGCTTTCTTT
TRBV5-1,.,.,TRBJ2-3,CASSWAPLADQGDTQYF,TGCGCCAGCAGCTGGGCCCCGCTCGCGGATCAGGGGGATACGCAGTATTTT
TRBV12-3/TRBV12-4,.,.,TRBJ2-7,CASSPRKYESYKQYF,TGTGCCAGCAGTCCCCGGAAGTACGAGTCCTACAAGCAGTACTTC
TRBV6-2/TRBV6-3,.,many,TRBJ2-3,CASSYGDSRDTQYF,TGTGCCAGCAGTTACGGAGATAGCAGGGATACGCAGTATTTT
TRBV4-1,.,.,TRBJ1-2,CASSQGPGRLSYGYTF,TGCGCCAGCAGCCAAGGCCCCGGGCGTCTAAGCTATGGCTACACCTTC
TRBV15,.,few,TRBJ1-5,CATSRVGPPQHF,TGTGCCACCAGCAGAGTTGGGCCCCCGCAGCATTTT
TRBV6-6,.,many,TRBJ2-1,CASSPGTLNEQFF,TGTGCCAGCAGTCCCGGGACGCTCAATGAGCAGTTCTTC
TRBV15,TRBD1,.,TRBJ1-3,CATSVDREGVRNTIYF,TGTGCCACCAGTGTGGACAGGGAGGGGGTCCGGAACACCATATATTTT
TRBV20-1,.,many,TRBJ2-1,CSASERGSFGREQFF,TGCAGTGCTAGTGAGCGAGGATCCTTCGGTCGGGAGCAGTTCTTC
TRBV29-1,.,.,TRBJ2-7,CSVEADKSYEQYF,TGCAGCGTTGAAGCCGACAAGTCCTACGAGCAGTACTTC
TRBV7-2,.,many,TRBJ2-5,CASSLDGHQETQYF,TGTGCCAGCAGCTTAGACGGCCACCAAGAGACCCAGTACTTC
TRBV2,.,.,TRBJ1-6,CASSENPGEGDSPLHF,TGTGCCAGCAGTGAAAACCCAGGGGAAGGGGATTCACCCCTCCACTTT
TRBV12-5,TRBD2,few,TRBJ2-3,CASAPLRGGLADTQYF,TGTGCTAGTGCTCCCCTGCGGGGGGGCCTCGCAGATACGCAGTATTTT
TRBV12-3/TRBV12-4,TRBD1,.,TRBJ1-1,CASSSGTVRDTEAFF,TGTGCCAGCAGTTCCGGGACAGTTCGAGACACTGAAGCTTTCTTT
TRBV5-1,.,.,TRBJ2-3,CASSFTPEGPDTQYF,TGCGCCAGCAGCTTTACCCCGGAGGGCCCAGATACGCAGTATTTT
TRBV20-1,TRBD2,.,TRBJ2-3,CSARLGLAGPDTQYF,TGCAGTGCTAGATTGGGACTAGCGGGGCCAGATACGCAGTATTTT
TRBV29-1,TRBD1,.,TRBJ2-1,CSVGGQAHNEQFF,TGCAGCGTTGGAGGACAGGCCCACAATGAGCAGTTCTTC
TRBV12-3/TRBV12-4,.,.,TRBJ2-7,CASSLGAKEQYF,TGTGCCAGCAGTTTAGGCGCGAAGGAGCAGTACTTC
TRBV4-3,TRBD1,.,TRBJ2-3,CASSQDHGTGDADTQYF,TGCGCCAGCAGCCAAGATCACGGGACAGGTGATGCAGATACGCAGTATTTT
TRBV10-3,TRBD1,.,TRBJ1-2,CAISDLTGGRTNYGYTF,TGTGCCATCAGTGACTTGACAGGGGGCAGAACTAACTATGGCTACACCTTC
TRBV4-3,TRBD2,.,TRBJ2-1,CASSHRLAGGLNNEQFF,TGCGCCAGCAGCCATCGACTAGCGGGAGGGCTTAACAATGAGCAGTTCTTC
TRBV10-3,TRBD1,.,TRBJ1-6,CAISEGTGTVSPLHF,TGTGCCATCAGTGAAGGGACAGGGACGGTCTCACCCCTCCACTTT
TRBV2,.,.,TRBJ1-5,CASSFNRAYNQPQHF,TGTGCCAGCAGCTTTAACCGGGCCTACAATCAGCCCCAGCATTTT
TRBV2,TRBD2,.,TRBJ2-3,CASSVISGNTDTQYF,TGTGCCAGCAGTGTAATTAGCGGGAACACAGATACGCAGTATTTT
TRBV9,TRBD2,.,TRBJ2-5,CASSVQAGGSEQYF,TGTGCCAGCAGCGTACAGGCGGGGGGGAGTGAGCAGTACTTC
TRBV6-5,.,few,TRBJ2-1,CASGSRGYNEQFF,TGTGCCAGCGGCTCCCGGGGCTACAATGAGCAGTTCTTC
TRBV4-3,.,few,TRBJ2-4,CASSQDRANIQYF,TGCGCCAGCAGCCAAGATCGGGCAAACATTCAGTACTTC
TRBV18,TRBD2,.,TRBJ2-7,CASSPPSSGGGYNEQYF,TGTGCCAGCTCACCACCGTCTAGCGGGGGAGGTTACAATGAGCAGTACTTC
TRBV6-1,.,few,TRBJ1-5,CASSGRRATGNQPQHF,TGTGCCAGCAGTGGACGCAGGGCAACGGGCAATCAGCCCCAGCATTTT
TRBV9,TRBD1,few,TRBJ1-2,CASSVQGADYGYTF,TGTGCCAGCAGCGTACAGGGGGCCGACTATGGCTACACCTTC
TRBV6-2/TRBV6-3,.,few,TRBJ2-3,CASRRGTAWDTQYF,TGTGCCAGCAGACGAGGGACCGCTTGGGATACGCAGTATTTT
TRBV29-1,TRBD1,.,TRBJ2-3,CSVTGTDLDTQYF,TGCAGCGTGACCGGGACAGACCTCGATACGCAGTATTTT
TRBV4-2,.,.,TRBJ2-7,CASSQEGPSYEQYF,TGTGCCAGCAGCCAAGAAGGTCCCTCCTACGAGCAGTACTTC